This T cell receptor (beta chain) was identified during a study of T-cell memory formation after mild COVID-19. In this sample, this clonotype turned up a few times. Germline V lookup: CDR1 LGHDT, CDR2 YNNKEL (reference sequence). V gave up 5 bases and J gave up 3 bases, with 8 bases separating them. The CDR3 loop spans 12 amino acids. TCRdb reprocessed the 5' RACE reads with MiXCR, giving one entry per CDR3 protein. This sample yields more than 400,000 distinct CDR3 sequences, of which roughly 20% are seen a single time; roughly an eighth belongs to the top ten. This sequence joins TRBV3-1 and TRBJ2-7, with D uncertain. The sequence was obtained from an adult woman who had mild COVID-19 (a few samples of this study predate the infection). Cell type and time point are not known. The specimen was PBMCs or a T cell subset sorted from them (not recorded which). CDR3 sequence (DNA): TGTGCCAGCAGCGCGGAACGCTACGAGCAGTACTTC. Amino acid sequence: CASSAERYEQYF.